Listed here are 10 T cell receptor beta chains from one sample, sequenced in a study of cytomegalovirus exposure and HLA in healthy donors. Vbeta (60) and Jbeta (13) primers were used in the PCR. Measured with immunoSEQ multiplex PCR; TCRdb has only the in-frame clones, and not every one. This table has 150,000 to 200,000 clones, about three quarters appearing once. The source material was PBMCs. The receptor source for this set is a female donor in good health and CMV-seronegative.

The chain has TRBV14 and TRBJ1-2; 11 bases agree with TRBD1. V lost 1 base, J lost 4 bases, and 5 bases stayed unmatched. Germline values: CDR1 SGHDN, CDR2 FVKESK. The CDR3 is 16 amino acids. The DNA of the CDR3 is TGTGCCAGCAGCCAAGCCGGGACAGGGGGAGCCTATGGCTACACCTTC. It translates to CASSQAGTGGAYGYTF.

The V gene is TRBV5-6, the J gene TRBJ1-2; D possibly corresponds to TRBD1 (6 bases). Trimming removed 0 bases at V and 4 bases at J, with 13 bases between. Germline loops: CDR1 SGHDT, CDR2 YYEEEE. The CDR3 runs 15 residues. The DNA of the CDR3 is TGTGCCAGCAGCTTGGGGGGTGGGGGCTTCTATGGCTACACCTTC. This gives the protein CASSLGGGGFYGYTF.

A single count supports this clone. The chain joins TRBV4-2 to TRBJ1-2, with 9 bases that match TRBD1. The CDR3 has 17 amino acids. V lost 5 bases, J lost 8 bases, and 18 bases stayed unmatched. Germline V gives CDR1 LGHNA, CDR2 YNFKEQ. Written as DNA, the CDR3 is TGTGCCAGCAGCGCTAAACTTCGCGGGACAGGGAATGGCGGCTACACCTTC. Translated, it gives CASSAKLRGTGNGGYTF.

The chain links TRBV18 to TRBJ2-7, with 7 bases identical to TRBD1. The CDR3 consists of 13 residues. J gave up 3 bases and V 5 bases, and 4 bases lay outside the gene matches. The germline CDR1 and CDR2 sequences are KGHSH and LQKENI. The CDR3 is CASSVGQVYEQYF. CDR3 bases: TGTGCCAGCTCAGTCGGACAGGTCTACGAGCAGTACTTC.

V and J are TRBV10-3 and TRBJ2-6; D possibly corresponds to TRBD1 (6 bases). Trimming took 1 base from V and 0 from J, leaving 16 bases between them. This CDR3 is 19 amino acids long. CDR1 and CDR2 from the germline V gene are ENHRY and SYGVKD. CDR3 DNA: TGTGCCATCAGTGAGTTGGACAGAAACCACGGCTCTGGGGCCAACGTCCTGACTTTC. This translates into CAISELDRNHGSGANVLTF.

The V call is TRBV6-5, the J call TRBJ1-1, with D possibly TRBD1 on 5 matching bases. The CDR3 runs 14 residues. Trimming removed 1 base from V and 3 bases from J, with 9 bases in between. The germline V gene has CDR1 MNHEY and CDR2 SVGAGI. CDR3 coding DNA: TGTGCCAGCAGTTACTACGGGGGTCACACTGAAGCTTTCTTT. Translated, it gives CASSYYGGHTEAFF.

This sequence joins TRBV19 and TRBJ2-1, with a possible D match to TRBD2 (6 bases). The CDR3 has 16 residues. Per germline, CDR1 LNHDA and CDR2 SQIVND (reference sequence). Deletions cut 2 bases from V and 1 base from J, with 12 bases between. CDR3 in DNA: TGTGCCAGTAGTATAAAAACTAGCTGGTCCTACAATGAGCAGTTCTTC. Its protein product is CASSIKTSWSYNEQFF.

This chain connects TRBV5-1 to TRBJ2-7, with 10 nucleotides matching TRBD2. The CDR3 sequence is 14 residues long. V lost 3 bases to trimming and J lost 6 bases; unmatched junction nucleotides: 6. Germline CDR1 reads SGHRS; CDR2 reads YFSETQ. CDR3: CASSWTSGGGEQYF. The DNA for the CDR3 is TGCGCCAGCAGCTGGACTAGCGGAGGAGGCGAGCAGTACTTC.

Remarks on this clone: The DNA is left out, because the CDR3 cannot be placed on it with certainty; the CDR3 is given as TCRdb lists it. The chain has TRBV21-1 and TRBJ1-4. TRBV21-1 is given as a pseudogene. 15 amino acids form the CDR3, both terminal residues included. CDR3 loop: CASSYACGLNEKLFF.

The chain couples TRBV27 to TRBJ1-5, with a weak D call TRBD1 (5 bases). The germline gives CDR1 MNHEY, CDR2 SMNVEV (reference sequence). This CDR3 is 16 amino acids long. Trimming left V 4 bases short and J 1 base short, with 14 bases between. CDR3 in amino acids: CASSSWEGRSNQPQHF. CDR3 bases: TGTGCCAGCAGTTCATGGGAGGGACGAAGCAATCAGCCCCAGCATTTT.